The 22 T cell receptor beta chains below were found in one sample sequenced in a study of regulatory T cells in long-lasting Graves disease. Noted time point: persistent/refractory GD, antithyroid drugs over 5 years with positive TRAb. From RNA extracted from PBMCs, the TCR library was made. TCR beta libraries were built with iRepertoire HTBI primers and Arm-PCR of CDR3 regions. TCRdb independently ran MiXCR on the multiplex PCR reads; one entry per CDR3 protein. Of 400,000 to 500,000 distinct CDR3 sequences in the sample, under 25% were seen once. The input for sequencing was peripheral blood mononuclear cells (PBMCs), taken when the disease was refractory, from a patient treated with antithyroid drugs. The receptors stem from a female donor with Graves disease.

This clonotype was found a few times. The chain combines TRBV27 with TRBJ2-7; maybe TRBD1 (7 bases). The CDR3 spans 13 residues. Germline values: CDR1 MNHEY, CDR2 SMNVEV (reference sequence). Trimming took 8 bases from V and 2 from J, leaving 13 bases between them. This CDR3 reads CASRSGGTYEQYF. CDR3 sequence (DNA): TGTGCCAGCCGTTCAGGGGGGACCTACGAGCAGTACTTC.

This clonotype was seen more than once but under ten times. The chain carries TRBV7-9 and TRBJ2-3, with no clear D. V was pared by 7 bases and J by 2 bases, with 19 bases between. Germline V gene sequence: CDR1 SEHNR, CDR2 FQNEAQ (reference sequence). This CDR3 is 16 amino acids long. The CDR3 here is CASIKGEAQNTDTQYF. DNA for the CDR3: TGTGCCAGCATCAAAGGAGAAGCACAAAACACAGATACGCAGTATTTT.

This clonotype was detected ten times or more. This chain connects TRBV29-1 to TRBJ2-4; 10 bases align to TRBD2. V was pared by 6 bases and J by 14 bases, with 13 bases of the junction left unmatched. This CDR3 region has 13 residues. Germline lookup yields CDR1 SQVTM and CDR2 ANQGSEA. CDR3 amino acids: CSVETNLLAGKYF. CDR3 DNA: TGCAGCGTCGAAACAAACTTACTAGCGGGGAAGTACTTC.

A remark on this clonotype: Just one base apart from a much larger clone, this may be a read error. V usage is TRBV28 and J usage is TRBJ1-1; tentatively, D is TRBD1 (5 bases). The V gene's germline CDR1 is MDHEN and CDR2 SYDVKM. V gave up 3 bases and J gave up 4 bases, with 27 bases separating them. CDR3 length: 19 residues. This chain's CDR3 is CASSFYLGDPTREGTEAFF. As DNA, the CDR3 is TGTGCCAGCAGTTTTTACTTAGGAGACCCTACCAGGGAGGGCACTGAAGCTTTCTTT.

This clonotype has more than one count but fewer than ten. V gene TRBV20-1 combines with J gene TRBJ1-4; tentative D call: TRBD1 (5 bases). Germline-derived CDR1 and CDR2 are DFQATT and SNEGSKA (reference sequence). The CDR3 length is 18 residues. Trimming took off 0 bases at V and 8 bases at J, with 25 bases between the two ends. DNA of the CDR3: TGCAGTGCTAGAGATCTAGTTGGGGCCGGCCCGTCGGGGGAAAAACTGTTTTTT. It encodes CSARDLVGAGPSGEKLFF.

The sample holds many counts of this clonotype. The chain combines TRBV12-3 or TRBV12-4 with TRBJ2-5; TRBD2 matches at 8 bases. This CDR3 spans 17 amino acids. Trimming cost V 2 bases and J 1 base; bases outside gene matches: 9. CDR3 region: CASSLSISGTIQETQYF. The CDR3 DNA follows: TGTGCCAGCAGTTTATCCATTAGCGGGACCATCCAAGAGACCCAGTACTTC.

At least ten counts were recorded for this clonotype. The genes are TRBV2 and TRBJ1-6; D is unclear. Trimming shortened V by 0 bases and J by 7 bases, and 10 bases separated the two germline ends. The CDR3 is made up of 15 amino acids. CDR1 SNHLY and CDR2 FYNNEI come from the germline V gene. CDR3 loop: CASSEAKGNNSPLHF. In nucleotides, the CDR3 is TGTGCCAGCAGTGAAGCGAAGGGAAACAATTCACCCCTCCACTTT.

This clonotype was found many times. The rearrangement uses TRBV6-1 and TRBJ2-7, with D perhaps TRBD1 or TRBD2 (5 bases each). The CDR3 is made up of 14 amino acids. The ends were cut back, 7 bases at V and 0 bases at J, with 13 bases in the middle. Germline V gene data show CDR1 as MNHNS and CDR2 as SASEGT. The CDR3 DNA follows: TGTGCCAGCATTGGGACGCTCGGCTCCTACGAGCAGTACTTC. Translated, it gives CASIGTLGSYEQYF.

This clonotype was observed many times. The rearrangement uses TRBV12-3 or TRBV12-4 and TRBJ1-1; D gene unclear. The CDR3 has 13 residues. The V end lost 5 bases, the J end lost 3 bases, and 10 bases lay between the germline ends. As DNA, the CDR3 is TGTGCCAGCAGTGCCTCGAGGGACACTGAAGCTTTCTTT. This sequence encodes CASSASRDTEAFF.

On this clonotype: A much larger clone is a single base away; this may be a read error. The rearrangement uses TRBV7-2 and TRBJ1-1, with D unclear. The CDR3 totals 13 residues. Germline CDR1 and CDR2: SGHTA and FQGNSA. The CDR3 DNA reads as TGTGCCAGCAGCCAACAAGAGAACACTGAAGCTCTCTTT. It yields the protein CASSQQENTEALF.

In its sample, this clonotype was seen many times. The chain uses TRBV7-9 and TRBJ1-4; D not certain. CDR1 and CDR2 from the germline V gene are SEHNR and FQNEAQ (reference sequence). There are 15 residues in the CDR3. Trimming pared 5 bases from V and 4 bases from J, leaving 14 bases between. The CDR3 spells CASSPPRADNEKLFF. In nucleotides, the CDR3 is TGTGCCAGCAGCCCGCCGAGGGCCGATAATGAAAAACTGTTTTTT.

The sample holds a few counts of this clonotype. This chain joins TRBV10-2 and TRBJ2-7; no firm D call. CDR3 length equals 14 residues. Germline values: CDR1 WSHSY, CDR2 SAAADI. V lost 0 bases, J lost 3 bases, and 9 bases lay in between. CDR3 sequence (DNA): TGCGCCAGCAGTGAGTCAAGAGGAAACTACGAGCAGTACTTC. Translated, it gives CASSESRGNYEQYF.

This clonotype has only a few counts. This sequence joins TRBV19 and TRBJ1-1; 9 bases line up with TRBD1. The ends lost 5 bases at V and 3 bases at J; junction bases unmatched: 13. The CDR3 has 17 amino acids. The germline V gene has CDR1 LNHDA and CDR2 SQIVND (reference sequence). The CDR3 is CASSSPLGQGGYTEAFF. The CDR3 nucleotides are TGTGCCAGTAGTTCTCCCCTGGGACAGGGAGGATACACTGAAGCTTTCTTT.

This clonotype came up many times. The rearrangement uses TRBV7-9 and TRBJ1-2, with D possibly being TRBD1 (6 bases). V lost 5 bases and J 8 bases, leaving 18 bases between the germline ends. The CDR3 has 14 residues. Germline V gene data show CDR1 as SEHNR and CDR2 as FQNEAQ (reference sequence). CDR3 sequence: CASSGNRVDEGYTF. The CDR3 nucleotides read TGTGCCAGCAGCGGGAACAGGGTTGACGAAGGCTACACCTTC.

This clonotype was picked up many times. CDR3 loop: CASSPPGSSNYGYTF. For the CDR3, the DNA is TGTGCCAGCAGCCCCCCTGGCAGCTCTAACTATGGCTACACCTTC. The rearrangement uses TRBV28 and TRBJ1-2; D is undetermined. The V end was cut by 6 bases, the J end by 0 bases, with 14 bases between. This CDR3 contains 15 residues. Germline assignment: CDR1 MDHEN and CDR2 SYDVKM.

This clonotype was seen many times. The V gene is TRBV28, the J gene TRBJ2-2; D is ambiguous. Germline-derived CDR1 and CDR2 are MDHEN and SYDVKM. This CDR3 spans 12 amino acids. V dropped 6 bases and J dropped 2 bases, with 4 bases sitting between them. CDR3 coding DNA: TGTGCCAGCAGCTTAAACACCGGGGAGCTGTTTTTT. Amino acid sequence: CASSLNTGELFF.

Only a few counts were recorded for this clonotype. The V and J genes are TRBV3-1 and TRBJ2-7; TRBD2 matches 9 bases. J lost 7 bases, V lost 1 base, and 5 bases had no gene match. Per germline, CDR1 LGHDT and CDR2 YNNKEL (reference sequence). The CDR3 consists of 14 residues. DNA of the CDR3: TGTGCCAGCAGCCAAGGCGCGGGAGGGGAAGAGCAGTACTTC. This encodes CASSQGAGGEEQYF.

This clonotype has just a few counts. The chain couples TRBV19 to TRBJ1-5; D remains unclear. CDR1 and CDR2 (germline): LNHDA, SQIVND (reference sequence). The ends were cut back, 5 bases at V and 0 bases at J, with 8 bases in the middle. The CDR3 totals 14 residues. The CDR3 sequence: CASSPDASNQPQHF. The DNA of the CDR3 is TGTGCCAGTAGTCCGGATGCTAGCAATCAGCCCCAGCATTTT.

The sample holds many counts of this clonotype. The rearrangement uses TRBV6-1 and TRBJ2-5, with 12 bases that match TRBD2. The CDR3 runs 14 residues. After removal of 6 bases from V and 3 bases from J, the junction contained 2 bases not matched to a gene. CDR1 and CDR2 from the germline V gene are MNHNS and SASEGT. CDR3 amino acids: CASRTSGGKETQYF. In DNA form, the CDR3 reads TGTGCCAGCAGGACTAGCGGGGGTAAAGAGACCCAGTACTTC.

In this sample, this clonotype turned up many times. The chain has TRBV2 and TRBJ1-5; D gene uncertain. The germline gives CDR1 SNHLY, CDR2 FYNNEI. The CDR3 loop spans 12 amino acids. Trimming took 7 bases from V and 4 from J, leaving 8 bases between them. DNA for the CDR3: TGTGCCAGCACGGACCTTAATCAGCCCCAGCATTTT. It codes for CASTDLNQPQHF.

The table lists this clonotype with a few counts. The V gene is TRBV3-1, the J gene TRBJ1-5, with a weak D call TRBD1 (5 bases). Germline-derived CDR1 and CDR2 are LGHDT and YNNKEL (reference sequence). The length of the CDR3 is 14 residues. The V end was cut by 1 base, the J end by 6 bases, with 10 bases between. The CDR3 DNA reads TGTGCCAGCAGCCAAGCAGGAGGGACTCAGCCCCAGCATTTT. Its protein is CASSQAGGTQPQHF.

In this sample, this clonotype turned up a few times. The DNA for the CDR3 is TGTGCCAGCAGCCAAGAGCAGTCAGGGTCTAATGAAAAACTGTTTTTT. This codes for CASSQEQSGSNEKLFF. The chain carries TRBV4-2 and TRBJ1-4; D is perhaps TRBD1 (5 bases). Trimming removed 0 bases at V and 3 bases at J, with 11 bases between. This CDR3 is built from 16 residues. The germline gives CDR1 LGHNA, CDR2 YNFKEQ.